This TCR beta chain was sequenced during a study of T cells in women clearing cervical HPV infection. The repertoire was sequenced with immunoSEQ multiplex PCR; TCRdb's copy has only in-frame clones and lacks some. The sample totals tens of thousands of clones. Trimming at V came to 7 bases and at J to 4 bases, leaving 11 bases not matched to a gene. CDR1 and CDR2 (germline): SGHTA, FQGTGA. The CDR3 covers 15 residues. As to this clone: Read data end 3 residues before the CDR3 end; the end is taken from the germline J gene.

The clonotype originates from a woman between 18 and 70 years old with a cervical HPV16 infection that either progressed to CIN3+ or cleared (not recorded which). V is TRBV7-3 and J is TRBJ2-3; TRBD1 agrees at 7 bases. Sequencing was done on a sample of blood buffy coat. The CDR3 bases that were read are TGTGCCAGCACCCTAACAGGGGCGATCGCAGATACG. Amino acid sequence: CASTLTGAIADT. The whole CDR3 sequence reads CASTLTGAIADTQYF.